One and the same sample provided the 5 T cell receptor beta chains below, sequenced in a study of T cell responses to AZD1222 COVID-19 vaccine. TCRdb keeps only in-frame clones here, not all; method: immunoSEQ multiplex PCR. The table lists roughly 120,000 clones, 94% of them singletons. The input for sequencing was peripheral blood, taken 28 days after the second AZD1222 dose. These receptors came from an adult who received the AZD1222 COVID-19 vaccine.

The table lists this clone with a count of one. This chain links TRBV3-1 (or the pseudogene TRBV3-2) with TRBJ1-1; TRBD1 matches at 7 bases. J was trimmed by 4 bases and V by 4 bases; bases with no gene match: 6. Germline V gene sequence: CDR1 LGHDT, CDR2 YNNKEL (reference sequence). The CDR3 is 14 residues long. The DNA of the CDR3 is TGTGCCAGCAGCCCCAACAGGGGAGGCACTGAAGCTTTCTTT. Translating it yields CASSPNRGGTEAFF.

The rearrangement joins TRBV2 to TRBJ2-7; D not certain. The CDR3 length is 11 residues. Trimming took 5 bases from V and 6 from J, leaving 8 bases between them. Germline V gene lookup returns CDR1 SNHLY and CDR2 FYNNEI. The CDR3 nucleotides are TGTGCCAGCAGTCCAGTCCCCGAGCAGTACTTC. Its protein product is CASSPVPEQYF.

V is TRBV2 and J is TRBJ1-6, with D unclear. Trimming removed 6 bases from V and 5 bases from J, with 11 bases in between. The germline V gene encodes CDR1 SNHLY and CDR2 FYNNEI. The CDR3 loop spans 14 amino acids. The CDR3 region is CASRVGGNNSPLHF. The CDR3 DNA follows: TGTGCCAGCAGGGTGGGAGGGAATAATTCACCCCTCCACTTT. Combining the CDR3 with reference TRBV2 and TRBJ1-6 gives the whole variable domain EPEVTQTPSHQVTQMGQEVILRCVPISNHLYFYWYRQILGQKVEFLVSFYNNEISEKSEIFDDQFSVERPDGSNFTLKIRSTKLEDSAMYFCASRVGGNNSPLHFGNGTRLTVT.

This clone showed up just once. The CDR3 sequence: CASSDRRQPQHF. The CDR3 region has the DNA TGTGCCAGCAGTGATCGTAGGCAGCCCCAGCATTTT. This chain connects TRBV2 to TRBJ1-5, with D unclear. Germline V gene sequence: CDR1 SNHLY, CDR2 FYNNEI. Trimming stripped 3 bases from V and 7 bases from J, with 7 bases between. This CDR3 region has 12 residues.

The J gene is TRBJ1-5, the V gene TRBV27; 9 nucleotides agree with TRBD1. The length of the CDR3 is 15 residues. Germline CDR1 and CDR2: MNHEY and SMNVEV (reference sequence). V shed 3 bases, J shed 7 bases, and the junction held 7 bases outside the gene matches. CDR3 sequence: CASSFSGQGLQPQHF. The CDR3 coding sequence is TGTGCCAGCAGTTTCTCGGGACAGGGCTTGCAGCCCCAGCATTTT.